The rows below give T cell receptor beta chains drawn from one sample of a study of shared clonotypes between healthy human individuals. Profiled with immunoSEQ multiplex PCR; TCRdb holds only in-frame clones, not every one. The data show approximately 2.3 million clones, roughly 93% seen once. The sequenced sample was naive CD4+ T cells from PBMCs. The receptors shown here come from a man between 18 and 35 years old in good health. Some clones in this sample may be carry-over from other donors' samples. The CDR3 runs from the conserved cysteine through the conserved F or W. Some rows have no size entry. The others give once, few or many, or a class for an expanded clone.

abundance,v_gene,CDR3aa
-,TRBV30,CAWKRGSGTEAFF
-,TRBV11-2,CASSPEGAQGNYGYTF
-,TRBV5-1,CASSLEGLADTDTQYF
-,TRBV13,CASRQAGTAPAYGYTF
-,TRBV6-6,CASSFTYGPPQETQYF
once,TRBV5-1,CASSTSRSSYEQYF
-,TRBV19,CASSIRGNYGYTF
once,TRBV28,CASTPEDREDEQYF
-,TRBV19,CASSPRDSQETQYF
-,TRBV19,CASSRQGARNEQFF
-,TRBV5-1,CASSFLAGGPDTQYF
-,TRBV5-4,CASSYPGGGFYGYTF
-,TRBV7-2,CASSLGRYEQYF
-,TRBV9,CASSVGGGEQYF
-,TRBV6-5,CASSTSDRRNQPQHF
-,TRBV6-1,CASSWDGTMARKLFF
-,TRBV5-1,CASSLDFGQNTGELFF
-,TRBV12-2,CASRPQESGNQPQHF
-,TRBV7-3,CASSLVSGVGNEQFF
-,TRBV18,CASSPGTSGRETQYF
-,TRBV7-8,CASSLGGTGPNEKLFF
-,TRBV5-1,CASRIGQYEQYF